This entry concerns a single T cell receptor (beta chain). This clonotype was seen ten or more times. It lacks a known antigen. Within one base of it there is no much larger clone, and no base qualities were kept. This entry comes from a study of regulatory T cells in long-lasting Graves disease (dated by TCRdb to the early 2020s). Background on the whole study: Antithyroid drugs had been taken for less than 3 months by newly diagnosed Graves' disease patients. The study took place in China and was registered as a clinical trial. Patients with persistent Graves' disease were compared with patients with newly diagnosed Graves' disease using TCR sequencing and RNA sequencing of peripheral blood. A total of around 35 samples underwent TCR sequencing: around 13 from persistent and roughly 20 from newly diagnosed Graves' disease patients.

The library was made by multiplex PCR. The instrument was an Illumina HiSeq 4000. iRepertoire HTBI primers and Arm-PCR amplification of CDR3 regions were used to construct TCR beta libraries. PCR products were gel purified before sequencing. As for how the authors treated the data: Across samples, some 62 TRBV and 13 to 15 TRBJ segments were identified and used for gene usage analysis of CDR3 amino acid clonotypes. COPE and FqMerger were used to merge the filtered high-quality paired reads into contigs. Contigs were aligned with BLAST to IMGT TRBV, TRBD and TRBJ reference genes, and CDR3 was defined per IMGT. Any clonotype with a frequency above 0.1% was classified as a highly expanded clone. Shannon entropy served as the measure of repertoire diversity, while the Gini coefficient captured V-J evenness. A clonotype was considered public if more than one individual shared it. In-frame beta chains were kept once TCRdb had trimmed the public reads at Q25 with fastp and called clones with MiXCR. Every CDR3 protein is listed once, alongside the most common genes and DNA of its rows. TCRdb, rather than the study authors, made the V and J calls. The sample table records 450,000 to 700,000 distinct CDR3 sequences; roughly 14% of these occur just once. The ten largest account for under 10% of the sample.

The sample's time point label is to be understood as: newly diagnosed GD, antithyroid drugs for less than 3 months. RNA was extracted from PBMCs in TRIzol for both TCR sequencing and RNA sequencing. The diagnosis of Graves' disease was made according to American Thyroid Association guidelines. The patients came from an endocrinology department in Xi'an, China. Each patient gave approximately 10 milliliters of peripheral blood, collected in an EDTA anticoagulant tube. PBMCs were isolated by Ficoll Paque Plus density gradient separation without further T cell sorting. An Agilent 2100 Bioanalyzer and agarose gel were used to check RNA quality, and a NanoDrop 2000 was used to measure RNA concentration. From the cysteine up to the phenylalanine, the CDR3 has a length of 11 residues. The kept DNA is CDR3 alone, 33 bases in frame from the first base. Trimming takes 2 bases from V and 6 bases from J, and the germline ends sit 5 bases apart. CDR1 WSHSY and CDR2 SAAADI are derived from the germline V gene.

What the authors observed across the whole study: More public clonotypes were shared among persistent patients (roughly 3,000) than among newly diagnosed patients (966). Compared with newly diagnosed patients, patients with persistent Graves' disease had lower TCR Shannon entropy and fewer highly expanded clones, which suggests clonal expansion. Preferential use of TRBV28, TRBJ1-2 and TRBJ2-5 was observed in persistent disease, whereas TRBV20-1 and TRBJ2-1 were favored in newly diagnosed disease. Sequencing and analysis were restricted to the TCR beta chain. Peripheral blood alone was examined, since thyroid tissue, which constituted the primary lesion, could not be accessed. As a limitation, the authors acknowledged that the small sample size may reduce accuracy.

These data were likewise used in another study, on T cells in Graves' hyperthyroidism and ophthalmopathy. As the second publication notes: Stable Graves' hyperthyroidism was defined as no progression to ophthalmopathy during 18 months of follow-up. Hyperthyroidism patients were newly diagnosed, had a disease duration of under 2 months, and were aged 18 to 65 years. Exclusion was applied to patients with uncontrolled infections, other autoimmune diseases, pregnancy or lactation. Diagnoses relied on clinical symptoms, serum thyroxine and TRAb, thyroid ultrasound and orbital computed tomography. For the first round of RT-PCR on the TCR CDR3, the HTBI primer set was used together with the Qiagen OneStep RT-PCR kit. Most expanded thyroid clonotypes (frequency above 0.001) were also found in blood, which suggests that blood repertoires may mirror thyroid immune responses. In cross-validation, a model built on a 13 V-J signature told ophthalmopathy apart from stable hyperthyroidism with 87.88% sensitivity and about 81% specificity, and in testing the same model reached 80%/75%. In validation, the model predicted progression to ophthalmopathy with around 71% sensitivity and over 72% specificity, a median of about six months before onset. To identify distinguishing TCR V-J signatures, a discovery cohort of roughly 100 patients was used, comprising 43 with Graves' ophthalmopathy and approximately 57 with stable Graves' hyperthyroidism. An independent validation cohort of 18 to 20 hyperthyroidism patients and 17 patients who later progressed to ophthalmopathy tested prospective prediction of ophthalmopathy. For training and testing, the 100 or so patients in the discovery cohort were randomly divided in a 7:3 ratio. The study also compared thyroid tissue and blood T-cell repertoires from five or six Graves' hyperthyroidism patients. Following sampling, methimazole starting at 30 mg daily was given to hyperthyroidism patients, and high-dose intravenous methylprednisolone was given to ophthalmopathy patients. The libraries were constructed in a second round of multiplex PCR and then size-selected and purified. Sequencing of the libraries was done on an Illumina HiSeq2000 using paired-end 100 bp reads. SOAPnuke was used to process the raw data, throwing out any read that contained adapters or uncalled bases, had a mean Phred below 15, or lacked an exact constant-primer or identifier match. High-quality paired reads were merged using COPE v1.2.5, and each unique nucleotide sequence was defined as a clonotype. MiTCR v1.1 was used to align the clonotypes against IMGT TRBV, TRBD and TRBJ reference segments. Only V-J combinations with frequency above 0.0001, covering about 99% of repertoires, were analysed. A TCS score was defined as the ratio of F50 (clonal expansion) to E x V (chaos), with BLOSUM62-based TCRdist applied between CDR3 peptides within each V-J. Welch's t-statistics and random forest reduced fewer than 600 V-J features to 10 to 15, which were used in a naive Bayes classifier (R e1071). Sample size was not statistically predetermined, and investigators were not blinded to group allocation. The paper reports TCR Vbeta CDR3 sequencing of 130 to 150 peripheral blood samples: approximately 43 ophthalmopathy, over 70 hyperthyroidism and 17 progressor patients.

The rearrangement joined TRBV10-2 to TRBJ2-7, with the D segment identity uncertain. The sequencing used peripheral blood mononuclear cells (PBMCs), collected at new diagnosis, from a patient treated with antithyroid drugs. The TCR sequence derives from a man younger than 45 with Graves disease. Donor details come from another sample of the same person, matched by shared clones. The CDR3 reads CASSEEGEQYF. The nucleotide sequence reads TGCGCCAGCAGTGAGGAAGGCGAGCAGTACTTC.